Shown below are 31 T cell receptor beta chains from a single sample sequenced in a study of cytomegalovirus exposure and HLA in healthy donors. Both 60 Vbeta primers and 13 Jbeta primers went into the PCR. Generated by immunoSEQ multiplex PCR, the TCRdb table keeps only in-frame clones and is missing some. The sample carries about 170,000 clones, roughly 84% recorded once. Sequenced: PBMCs. The receptor source for this set is a male donor in good health and CMV-seronegative.

CDR3 coding DNA: TGCGCCAGCAGCTTGGGGGACAGCCCGAATTCACCCCTCCACTTT. Amino acid sequence: CASSLGDSPNSPLHF. The V and J genes are TRBV5-1 and TRBJ1-6, with 7 bases lining up with TRBD1. CDR3 size: 15 residues. J lost 7 bases, V lost 0 bases, and 4 bases had no gene match. CDR1 is SGHRS and CDR2 is YFSETQ in the germline V gene.

The chain combines TRBV5-1 with TRBJ1-2; D perhaps matches TRBD1 (5 bases). The CDR3 runs to 14 residues. V was pared by 4 bases and J by 3 bases, with 13 bases between. Looked up from germline, CDR1 is SGHRS and CDR2 is YFSETQ. Here the CDR3 reads CASSPGSGDYGYTF. The CDR3 DNA sequence: TGCGCCAGCAGCCCCGGTTCGGGGGACTATGGCTACACCTTC.

The rearrangement links TRBV4-1 to TRBJ2-7; D is uncertain. The CDR3 loop spans 13 amino acids. Trimming cost V 4 bases and J 3 bases, with 10 bases left between them. The germline gives CDR1 MGHRA, CDR2 YSYEKL. CDR3 bases: TGCGCCAGCAGCCTCGACATGATCTACGAGCAGTACTTC. Its translation is CASSLDMIYEQYF.

This clone showed up just once. The chain recombines TRBV6-1 with TRBJ1-1; no clear D gene. Per the germline V gene, CDR1 is MNHNS and CDR2 is SASEGT. The CDR3 contains 13 residues. V was shortened by 7 bases and J by 1 base, with 10 bases between the two germline ends. The chain's CDR3 is CASTGRQNTEAFF. The CDR3 DNA reads TGTGCCAGCACTGGCAGACAGAACACTGAAGCTTTCTTT.

This sequence joins TRBV7-7 and TRBJ2-5, with 7 bases aligning to TRBD1. Matching the DNA end better, TRBJ2-7 makes the J call doubtful. The CDR3 sequence is 15 residues long. Germline lookup yields CDR1 SSHAT and CDR2 FNYEAQ (reference sequence). CDR3 in amino acids: CASSLSRDRGYEQYF. The CDR3 nucleotides read TGTGCCAGCAGCTTATCTCGGGACAGAGGGTACGAGCAGTACTTC.

The V and J genes are TRBV6-6 and TRBJ1-4; tentatively, D is TRBD1 (6 bases). The V end was cut by 2 bases, the J end by 9 bases, with 16 bases between. The CDR3 is 15 residues long. The germline CDR1 and CDR2 sequences are MNHNY and SVGAGI (reference sequence). CDR3 loop: CASSYGTGPKKKLFF. In DNA form, the CDR3 reads TGTGCCAGCAGTTACGGAACAGGGCCGAAGAAAAAACTGTTTTTT.

The chain recombines TRBV20-1 with TRBJ1-1; D is ambiguous. The CDR3 is 11 amino acids. The germline V gene has CDR1 DFQATT and CDR2 SNEGSKA (reference sequence). Trimming stripped 5 bases from V and 5 bases from J, with 9 bases between. CDR3 in amino acids: CSAVIRTEAFF. The CDR3 bases are TGCAGTGCTGTTATCCGTACTGAAGCTTTCTTT.

The chain has TRBV11-2 and TRBJ2-1; a possible D gene is TRBD2 (5 bases). Per the germline V gene, CDR1 is SGHAT and CDR2 is FQNNGV. The CDR3 is 12 amino acids. V was cut by 5 bases and J by 8 bases, with 10 bases left in between. CDR3 sequence reads: CASSPTDYEQFF. In DNA form, the CDR3 reads TGTGCCAGCAGCCCCACGGACTATGAGCAGTTCTTC.

This clone was recorded once. J is TRBJ1-6 and V is TRBV7-6, with 7 bases identical to TRBD1. The CDR3 has 15 residues. Germline lookup yields CDR1 SGHVS and CDR2 FNYEAQ. J was trimmed by 9 bases and V by 5 bases; bases with no gene match: 10. The CDR3 region is CASSKTRDSLSPLHF. CDR3 DNA: TGTGCCAGCAGCAAGACTCGGGACAGCCTTTCACCCCTCCACTTT.

This rearrangement joins TRBV30 to TRBJ2-7, with 9 bases that match TRBD1. The CDR3 contains 16 residues. The trim removed 1 base at V and 2 bases at J, leaving 9 bases unmatched. In germline, CDR1 is GTSNPN, CDR2 SVGIG (reference sequence). The CDR3 nucleotides read TGTGCCTGGAGTGCCACACGGACAGGGGCGGCCTACGAGCAGTACTTC. Translated, it gives CAWSATRTGAAYEQYF.

The gene calls are TRBV7-2 and TRBJ2-7, with unresolved D. V was pared by 1 base and J by 1 base, with 8 bases between. This CDR3 comprises 14 residues. The germline V gene has CDR1 SGHTA and CDR2 FQGNSA. CDR3 in DNA: TGTGCCAGCAGCTTAGGAGCCGTATCCTACGAGCAGTACTTC. Amino acid sequence: CASSLGAVSYEQYF.

This clone was detected only once. At one end the junction does not follow the germline gene, possibly because of a read error. The chain links TRBV7-9 to TRBJ1-4; D is undetermined. The CDR3 runs to 16 residues. From germline, CDR1 is SEHNR and CDR2 FQNEAQ (reference sequence). The CDR3 protein is CSSSLLEGSSREKLFF. The CDR3 DNA reads TGTTCCAGCAGCTTATTAGAGGGTTCGAGCAGGGAAAAACTGTTTTTT. The whole variable domain, filled in from reference TRBV7-9 and TRBJ1-4, reads DTGVSQNPRHKITKRGQNVTFRCDPISEHNRLYWYRQTLGQGPEFLTYFQNEAQLEKSRLLSDRFSAERPKGSFSTLEIQRTEQGDSAMYLCSSSLLEGSSREKLFFGSGTQLSVL.

This CDR3 is CASRRTLTSGRGTGELFF. CDR3 DNA: TGTGCCAGCAGACGAACCCTGACTAGCGGGAGGGGTACCGGGGAGCTGTTTTTT. The chain recombines TRBV27 with TRBJ2-2, with 14 bases fitting TRBD2. Germline V CDR1 and CDR2: MNHEY, SMNVEV (reference sequence). The CDR3 has 18 amino acids. Trimming removed 6 bases from V and 5 bases from J; junction bases left unmatched: 11.

The chain combines TRBV9 with TRBJ2-3; 8 nucleotides line up with TRBD2. Germline-derived CDR1 and CDR2 are SGDLS and YYNGEE. This CDR3 is built from 15 residues. The junction had 6 bases not matched to a gene; V was cut back by 2 bases and J by 4 bases. The DNA of the CDR3 is TGTGCCAGCAGCGTCAGCGGGAGTGAGGCAGATACGCAGTATTTT. The encoded protein is CASSVSGSEADTQYF.

The chain couples TRBV7-2 to TRBJ2-2; D unclear. The germline CDR1 and CDR2 sequences are SGHTA and FQGNSA. V gave up 2 bases and J gave up 9 bases, with 13 bases separating them. CDR3 length: 14 amino acids. DNA of the CDR3: TGTGCCAGCAGCTTAATGCGTCAGCGCCGGGAGCTGTTTTTT. This encodes CASSLMRQRRELFF.

The rearrangement uses TRBV9 and TRBJ2-5, with 8 positions matching TRBD2. The CDR3 totals 15 residues. V dropped 0 bases and J dropped 0; count of bases not matched to a gene: 1. Germline CDR1 SGDLS, CDR2 YYNGEE. CDR3 nucleotide sequence: TGTGCCAGCAGCGTAGTAGCGGGGTACCAAGAGACCCAGTACTTC. It codes for CASSVVAGYQETQYF.

This rearrangement joins TRBV2 to TRBJ1-2, with 7 bases identical to TRBD1. This CDR3 is built from 11 residues. Germline assignment: CDR1 SNHLY and CDR2 FYNNEI. V gave up 6 bases and J gave up 6 bases; unmatched junction bases: 1. The CDR3 sequence: CASRQGDGYTF. The CDR3 DNA sequence: TGTGCCAGCAGGCAGGGGGATGGCTACACCTTC.

V usage is TRBV27 and J usage is TRBJ1-2; TRBD1 matches 7 bases. Germline V gene sequence: CDR1 MNHEY, CDR2 SMNVEV (reference sequence). The CDR3 consists of 13 residues. The ends lost 6 bases at V and 3 bases at J; junction bases unmatched: 4. CDR3 bases: TGTGCCAGCAGGGGGACAGAGTACTATGGCTACACCTTC. The encoded protein is CASRGTEYYGYTF.

This clone was observed a handful of times. The gene calls are TRBV10-3 and TRBJ2-7; 7 nucleotides align to TRBD2. V trimming: 8 bases; J trimming: 6 bases; junction bases outside the gene matches: 13. The CDR3 runs to 14 residues. The germline gives CDR1 ENHRY, CDR2 SYGVKD. CDR3 in amino acids: CAIWTGGPLTEQYF. DNA of the CDR3: TGTGCCATCTGGACGGGAGGACCCCTTACCGAGCAGTACTTC.

The sample holds one count of this clone. V gene TRBV5-4 combines with J gene TRBJ2-2, with TRBD1 as a possible D gene (6 bases). This CDR3 has 14 amino acids. Per the germline V gene, CDR1 is SGHNT and CDR2 is YYREEE (reference sequence). V lost 0 bases, J lost 6 bases, and 9 bases lay in between. The DNA of the CDR3 is TGTGCCAGCAGCTTGGCCAAGGGGGCCGGGGAGCTGTTTTTT. The encoded protein is CASSLAKGAGELFF.

The V and J genes are TRBV9 and TRBJ2-7; D is undetermined. The CDR3 is 13 residues long. Trimming shortened V by 4 bases and J by 3 bases, and 11 bases separated the two germline ends. The V gene's germline CDR1 is SGDLS and CDR2 YYNGEE. CDR3 loop: CASSPTGSYEQYF. DNA of the CDR3: TGTGCCAGCAGCCCGACTGGCAGCTACGAGCAGTACTTC.

In regard to this clone: Within the sample, other DNA sequences also encode this same CDR3. The V call is TRBV18, the J call TRBJ1-1, with a tentative D call TRBD1 (5 bases). Germline V gene sequence: CDR1 KGHSH, CDR2 LQKENI. Trimming shortened V by 2 bases and J by 1 base, and 5 bases separated the two germline ends. The CDR3 runs 13 residues. CDR3 in amino acids: CASSPTGNTEAFF. Here the CDR3 DNA reads TGTGCCAGCTCACCAACAGGGAACACTGAAGCTTTCTTT. Full variable domain (outside the CDR3, taken from reference TRBV18 and TRBJ1-1): NAGVMQNPRHLVRRRGQEARLRCSPMKGHSHVYWYRQLPEEGLKFMVYLQKENIIDESGMPKERFSAEFPKEGPSILRIQQVVRGDSAAYFCASSPTGNTEAFFGQGTRLTVV.

CDR3 residues: CASSLRQKVATGSYEQYF. The DNA of the CDR3 is TGTGCCAGCAGCTTGCGACAGAAGGTGGCGACTGGCTCCTACGAGCAGTACTTC. The chain employs TRBV5-8 and TRBJ2-7, with D perhaps TRBD1 (5 bases). CDR3 length: 18 amino acids. Germline V gene data show CDR1 as SGHTS and CDR2 as YDEGEE. V was cut by 1 base and J by 0 bases, with 20 bases left in between.

This sequence joins TRBV6-5 and TRBJ1-1, with D possibly TRBD1 on 6 matching bases. V was trimmed by 8 bases and J by 7 bases, leaving 17 bases between them. CDR1 is MNHEY, CDR2 SVGAGI, per germline. There are 13 residues in the CDR3. Here the CDR3 reads CASSGVRSGEAFF. The CDR3 bases are TGTGCCAGCTCAGGGGTCCGATCGGGTGAAGCTTTCTTT.

The chain carries TRBV4-2 and TRBJ1-5, with unresolved D. The CDR3 spans 14 residues. Germline assignment: CDR1 LGHNA and CDR2 YNFKEQ. Trimming cost V 0 bases and J 5 bases, with 8 bases left between them. As DNA, the CDR3 is TGTGCCAGCAGCCAAGATGGTGAGGATCAGCCCCAGCATTTT. It specifies CASSQDGEDQPQHF.

This clone appeared a few times. J is TRBJ2-2 and V is TRBV7-3; 11 bases are a match to TRBD2. There are 18 residues in the CDR3. In germline, CDR1 is SGHTA, CDR2 FQGTGA. V lost 4 bases to trimming and J lost 5 bases; unmatched junction nucleotides: 12. The CDR3 reads CASSSEPLAGVRTGELFF. Here the CDR3 DNA reads TGTGCCAGCAGCTCCGAACCACTAGCGGGAGTACGTACCGGGGAGCTGTTTTTT.

The V and J genes are TRBV12-5 and TRBJ2-1; 9 bases agree with TRBD2. The length of the CDR3 is 15 residues. The V and J ends lost 2 bases and 6 bases, in that order; junction bases with no gene match: 5. CDR1 and CDR2 from the germline V gene are LGHNT and FRNRAP. The CDR3 DNA reads as TGTGCTAGTGGTTTGTGCGCGGGGGGGGGCAATGAGCAGTTCTTC. Translated: CASGLCAGGGNEQFF.

V and J are TRBV6-4 and TRBJ2-1; 7 bases agree with TRBD2. The CDR3 sequence is 15 residues long. CDR1 MRHNA and CDR2 SNTAGT come from the germline V gene. Losses at the gene ends were 2 bases for V and 9 bases for J; bases not matched to a gene: 10. CDR3 bases: TGTGCCAGCAGTGACACCGGGGGAGGGTCAGGTGAGCAGTTCTTC. This encodes CASSDTGGGSGEQFF.

The genes are TRBV19 and TRBJ1-5; 8 nucleotides align to TRBD1. The CDR3 is 19 amino acids. V was clipped by 3 bases and J by 1 base; unmatched bases: 14. Germline lookup yields CDR1 LNHDA and CDR2 SQIVND (reference sequence). The CDR3 reads CASSISPGQDLGSNQPQHF. Written as DNA, the CDR3 is TGTGCCAGTAGTATCTCGCCGGGACAGGACCTTGGGAGCAATCAGCCCCAGCATTTT.

This chain connects TRBV28 to TRBJ1-4, with TRBD1 matching over 9 bases. Germline V gene data show CDR1 as MDHEN and CDR2 as SYDVKM. Unmatched junction bases numbered 10, after V lost 7 bases and J lost 4 bases. The CDR3 runs 16 residues. CDR3 nucleotides: TGTGCCAGCACCACAGGGGGCGGCGTCCTTAATGAAAAACTGTTTTTT. Encoded protein: CASTTGGGVLNEKLFF.

The chain employs TRBV27 and TRBJ2-2; D is perhaps TRBD2 (6 bases). The V and J ends lost 6 bases and 4 bases respectively, with 18 bases between them. This CDR3 is built from 16 residues. Germline V gene data show CDR1 as MNHEY and CDR2 as SMNVEV (reference sequence). The CDR3 is CASRPRLGSPTGELFF. The CDR3 DNA follows: TGTGCCAGCAGGCCGCGACTAGGAAGTCCCACCGGGGAGCTGTTTTTT.